This TCR beta chain was recorded in a study of CD4 T cell repertoires in COVID-19. Findings and limits, study-wide: Between roughly 6.5 and 26% of SARS-CoV-2 clonotypes also appeared in SARS-CoV and/or HKU1 spike cultures.

Trimming removed 5 bases at V and 6 bases at J, with 19 bases between. The CDR3 loop spans 15 amino acids. The germline CDR1 and CDR2 sequences are SGHTA and FQGNSA. This clone appeared a single time. What it binds is not known. The method was immunoSEQ multiplex PCR; TCRdb's version includes in-frame clones alone and lacks a portion of them. This table holds about 75,000 clones, 83% found once. The source was CD4+ T cells from peripheral blood, collected after recovery from COVID-19. This clonotype was sampled from a human donor who had COVID-19. The rearrangement joins TRBV7-2 to TRBJ1-2, with D unclear. The CDR3: CASSLGLWGKDGYTF. The CDR3 bases are TGTGCCAGCAGCCTGGGCCTCTGGGGAAAGGATGGCTACACCTTC.